Listed below are T cell receptor beta chains from one sample, sequenced in a study of OX40 agonist ivuxolimab in advanced cancers. Assay used: immunoSEQ multiplex PCR; TCRdb lists only in-frame clones, some missing. The sample shows roughly 80,000 clones, roughly nine tenths of them seen only once. Specimen: CD4+ or CD8+ T cells sorted from blood, collected in a trial of the OX40 agonist ivuxolimab. The source is an adult with an advanced solid tumor such as melanoma, head and neck, liver or kidney cancer. The CDR3 runs from the conserved cysteine through the conserved F or W. D genes are given only for firm matches. The size of a clone is reported for some rows only, either as once, few or many, or as a class for expanded clones.

D	V	J	size	CDR3	DNA
TRBD2	TRBV4-1	TRBJ2-5	-	CASSRGTSGRPGETQYF	TGCGCCAGCAGCCGAGGGACTAGCGGGAGGCCGGGGGAGACCCAGTACTTC
-	TRBV18	TRBJ2-5	-	CASSRYTSQETQYF	TGTGCCAGCTCTCGGTATACATCGCAAGAGACCCAGTACTTC
-	TRBV19	TRBJ1-5	-	CASKTGPYSNQPQHF	TGTGCCAGCAAAACAGGGCCCTATAGCAATCAGCCCCAGCATTTT
TRBD1	TRBV7-6	TRBJ2-5	-	CASSHRTGRETQYF	TGTGCCAGCAGCCATAGGACAGGGAGGGAGACCCAGTACTTC
TRBD1	TRBV27	TRBJ1-4	once	CASSPGTGRSGKEKLFF	TGTGCCAGCAGTCCCGGGACAGGGAGAAGTGGAAAAGAAAAACTGTTTTTT
-	TRBV7-9	TRBJ2-1	-	CASSLVGAEQFF	TGTGCCAGCAGCTTAGTGGGAGCTGAGCAGTTCTTC
-	TRBV20-1	TRBJ2-1	-	CSASRGNEQFF	TGCAGTGCTAGTAGGGGAAATGAGCAGTTCTTC
TRBD2	TRBV28	TRBJ2-7	-	CASTLGRPGTYEQYF	TGTGCCAGCACCCTCGGGAGGCCCGGAACCTACGAGCAGTACTTC
TRBD2	TRBV6-1	TRBJ2-2	-	CAIKRVAGGTGELFF	TGTGCCATCAAACGGGTGGCGGGAGGGACCGGGGAGCTGTTTTTT
-	TRBV29-1	TRBJ2-5	once	CSVLQEETQYF	TGCAGCGTTTTGCAAGAAGAGACCCAGTACTTC
-	TRBV13	TRBJ1-6	-	CASSLVGSDSPLHF	TGTGCCAGCAGCTTAGTGGGATCGGATTCACCCCTCCACTTT
-	TRBV6-6	TRBJ2-3	once	CASTPPTVHTQYF	TGTGCCAGCACCCCCCCTACGGTCCATACGCAGTATTTT
-	TRBV21-1	TRBJ2-4	-	CASSKRRHGWSVTKNIQYF	TGTGCCAGCAGCAAAAGGCGACACGGGTGGAGTGTGACCAAAAACATTCAGTACTTC
-	TRBV7-5	TRBJ2-5	-	CARSLELAGVRETQYF	TGTGCCAGAAGCTTAGAACTAGCGGGAGTGCGAGAGACCCAGTACTTC